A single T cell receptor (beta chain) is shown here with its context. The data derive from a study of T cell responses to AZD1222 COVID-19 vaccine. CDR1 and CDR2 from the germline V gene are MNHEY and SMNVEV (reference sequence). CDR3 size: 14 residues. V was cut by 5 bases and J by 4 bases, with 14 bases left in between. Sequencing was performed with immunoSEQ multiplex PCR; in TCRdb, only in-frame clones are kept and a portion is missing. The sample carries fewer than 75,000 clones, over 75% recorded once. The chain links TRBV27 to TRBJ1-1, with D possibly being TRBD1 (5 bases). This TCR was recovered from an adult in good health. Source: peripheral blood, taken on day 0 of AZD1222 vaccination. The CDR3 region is CASSMILGVTEAFF. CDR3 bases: TGTGCCAGCAGTATGATATTAGGGGTCACTGAAGCTTTCTTT.